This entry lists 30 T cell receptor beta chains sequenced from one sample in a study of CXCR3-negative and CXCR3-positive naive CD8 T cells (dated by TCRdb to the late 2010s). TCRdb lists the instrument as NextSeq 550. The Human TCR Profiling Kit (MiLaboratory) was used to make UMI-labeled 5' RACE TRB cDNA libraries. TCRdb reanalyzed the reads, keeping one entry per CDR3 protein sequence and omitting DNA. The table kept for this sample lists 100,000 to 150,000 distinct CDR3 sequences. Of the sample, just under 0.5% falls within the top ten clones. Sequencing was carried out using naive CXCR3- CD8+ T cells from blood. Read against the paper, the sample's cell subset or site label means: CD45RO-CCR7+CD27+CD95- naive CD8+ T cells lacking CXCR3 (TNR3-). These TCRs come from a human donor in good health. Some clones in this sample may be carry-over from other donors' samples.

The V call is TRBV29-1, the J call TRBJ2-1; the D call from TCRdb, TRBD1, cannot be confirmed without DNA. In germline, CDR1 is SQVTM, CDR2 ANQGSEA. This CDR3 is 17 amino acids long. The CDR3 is CSVEPTGAIYSYNEQFF.

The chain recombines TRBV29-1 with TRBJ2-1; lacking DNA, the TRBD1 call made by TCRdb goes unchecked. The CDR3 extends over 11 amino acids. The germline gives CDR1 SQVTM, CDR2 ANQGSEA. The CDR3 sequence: CSAPNRDMEFF.

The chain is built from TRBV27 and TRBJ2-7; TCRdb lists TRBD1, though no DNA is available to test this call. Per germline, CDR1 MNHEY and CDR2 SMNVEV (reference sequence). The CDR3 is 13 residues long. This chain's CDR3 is CASSPTGGPEQYF.

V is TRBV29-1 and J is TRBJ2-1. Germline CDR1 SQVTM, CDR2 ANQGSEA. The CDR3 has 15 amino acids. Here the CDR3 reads CSVETDRSSYNEQFF.

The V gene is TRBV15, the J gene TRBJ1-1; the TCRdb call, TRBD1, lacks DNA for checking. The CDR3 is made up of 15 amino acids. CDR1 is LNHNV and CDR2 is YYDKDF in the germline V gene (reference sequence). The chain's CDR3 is CATSIVGGGGTEAFF.

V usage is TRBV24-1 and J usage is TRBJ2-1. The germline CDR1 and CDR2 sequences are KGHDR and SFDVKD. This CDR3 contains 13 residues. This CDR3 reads CATSANSYNEQFF.

The CDR3 is CATRFPTGELFF. The genes are TRBV15 and TRBJ2-2. Looked up from germline, CDR1 is LNHNV and CDR2 is YYDKDF (reference sequence). This CDR3 is 12 amino acids long.

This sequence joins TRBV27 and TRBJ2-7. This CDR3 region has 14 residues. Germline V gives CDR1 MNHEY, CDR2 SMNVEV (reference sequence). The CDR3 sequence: CASSRGGSSYEQYF.

The CDR3 is CASSVGQETYEQYF. The chain links TRBV9 to TRBJ2-7. Per the germline V gene, CDR1 is SGDLS and CDR2 is YYNGEE. This CDR3 has 14 amino acids.

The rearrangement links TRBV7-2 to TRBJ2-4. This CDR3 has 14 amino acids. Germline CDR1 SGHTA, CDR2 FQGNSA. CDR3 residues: CASSLIFSADRRYF.

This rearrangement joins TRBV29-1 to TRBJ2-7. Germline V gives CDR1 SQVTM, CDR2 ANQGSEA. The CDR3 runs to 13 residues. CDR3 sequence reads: CSARAGVPYEQYF.

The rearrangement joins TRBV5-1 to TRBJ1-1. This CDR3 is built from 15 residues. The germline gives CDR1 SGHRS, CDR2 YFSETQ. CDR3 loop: CASSPSVSGGTEAFF.

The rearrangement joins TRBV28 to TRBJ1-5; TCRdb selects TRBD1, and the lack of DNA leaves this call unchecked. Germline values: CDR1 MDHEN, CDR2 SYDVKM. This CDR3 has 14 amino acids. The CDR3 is CASSRDGSHQPQHF.

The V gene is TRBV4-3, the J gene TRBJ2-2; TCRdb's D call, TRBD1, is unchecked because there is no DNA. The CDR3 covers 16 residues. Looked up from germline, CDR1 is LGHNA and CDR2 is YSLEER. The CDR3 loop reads CASSQDGTGAGGELFF.

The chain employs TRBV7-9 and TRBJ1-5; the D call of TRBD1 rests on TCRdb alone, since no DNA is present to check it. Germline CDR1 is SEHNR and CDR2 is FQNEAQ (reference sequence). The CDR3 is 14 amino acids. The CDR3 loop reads CASSLGGGNQPQHF.

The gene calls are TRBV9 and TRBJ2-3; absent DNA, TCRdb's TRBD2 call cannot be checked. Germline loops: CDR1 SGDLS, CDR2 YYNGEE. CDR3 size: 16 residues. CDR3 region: CASSVVGAGLTDTQYF. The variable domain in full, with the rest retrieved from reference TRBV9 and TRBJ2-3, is DSGVTQTPKHLITATGQRVTLRCSPRSGDLSVYWYQQSLDQGLQFLIQYYNGEERAKGNILERFSAQQFPDLHSELNLSSLELGDSALYFCASSVVGAGLTDTQYFGPGTRLTVL.

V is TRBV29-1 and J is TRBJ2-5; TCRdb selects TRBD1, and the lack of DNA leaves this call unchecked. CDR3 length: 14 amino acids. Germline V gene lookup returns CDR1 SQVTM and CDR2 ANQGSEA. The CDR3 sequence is CSVDYQGTQETQYF. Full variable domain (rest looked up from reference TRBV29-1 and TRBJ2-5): SAVISQKPSRDICQRGTSLTIQCQVDSQVTMMFWYRQQPGQSLTLIATANQGSEATYESGFVIDKFPISRPNLTFSTLTVSNMSPEDSSIYLCSVDYQGTQETQYFGPGTRLLVL.

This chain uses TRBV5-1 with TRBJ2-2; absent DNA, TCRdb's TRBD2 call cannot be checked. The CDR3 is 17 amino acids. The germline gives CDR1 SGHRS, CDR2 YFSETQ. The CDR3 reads CASSFRLAGDSTGELFF.

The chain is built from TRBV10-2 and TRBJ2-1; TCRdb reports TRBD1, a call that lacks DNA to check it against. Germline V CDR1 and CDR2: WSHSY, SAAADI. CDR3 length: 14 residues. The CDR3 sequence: CASSAGISYNEQFF.

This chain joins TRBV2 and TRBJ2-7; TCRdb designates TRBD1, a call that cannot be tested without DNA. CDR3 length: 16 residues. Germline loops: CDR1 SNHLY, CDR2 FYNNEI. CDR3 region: CASSTWGQGAAYEQYF.

The CDR3: CASSQAPAGELFF. The rearrangement uses TRBV4-1 and TRBJ2-2; TCRdb picks TRBD1, but there is no DNA to check that call. The length of the CDR3 is 13 residues. Germline values: CDR1 MGHRA, CDR2 YSYEKL.

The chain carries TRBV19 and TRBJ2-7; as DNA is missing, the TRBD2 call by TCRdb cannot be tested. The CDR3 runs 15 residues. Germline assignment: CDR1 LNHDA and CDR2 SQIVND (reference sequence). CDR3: CASSVISGGDYEQYF.

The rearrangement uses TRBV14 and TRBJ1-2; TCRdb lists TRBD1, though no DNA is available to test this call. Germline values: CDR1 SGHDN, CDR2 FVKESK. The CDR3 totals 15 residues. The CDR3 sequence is CASSQDRGRNYGYTF.

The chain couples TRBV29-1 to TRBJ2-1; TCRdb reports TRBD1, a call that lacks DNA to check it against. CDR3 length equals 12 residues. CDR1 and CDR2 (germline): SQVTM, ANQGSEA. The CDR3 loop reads CSVEQGWNEQFF.

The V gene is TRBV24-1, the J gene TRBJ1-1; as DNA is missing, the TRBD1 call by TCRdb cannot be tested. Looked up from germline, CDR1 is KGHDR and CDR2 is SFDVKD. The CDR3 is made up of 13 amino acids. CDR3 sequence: CATKITGGTEAFF.

CDR3 in amino acids: CASSFPGQGSYEQYF. The chain combines TRBV7-9 with TRBJ2-7; TCRdb picks TRBD1, but there is no DNA to check that call. CDR3 size: 15 residues. CDR1 SEHNR and CDR2 FQNEAQ come from the germline V gene (reference sequence).

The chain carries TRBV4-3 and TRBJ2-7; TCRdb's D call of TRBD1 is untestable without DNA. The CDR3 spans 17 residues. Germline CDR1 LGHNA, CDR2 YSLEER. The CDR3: CASSQGPRDRGTYEQYF.

The CDR3 protein is CASSQDPPDGRWTEAFF. The genes are TRBV4-1 and TRBJ1-1; TCRdb's D call of TRBD1 is untestable without DNA. Germline CDR1 MGHRA, CDR2 YSYEKL. The CDR3 totals 17 residues.

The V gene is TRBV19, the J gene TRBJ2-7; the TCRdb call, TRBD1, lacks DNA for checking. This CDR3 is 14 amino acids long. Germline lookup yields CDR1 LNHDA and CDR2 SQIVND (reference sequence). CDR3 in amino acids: CASSRTGYPYEQYF. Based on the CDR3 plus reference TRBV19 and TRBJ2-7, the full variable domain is DGGITQSPKYLFRKEGQNVTLSCEQNLNHDAMYWYRQDPGQGLRLIYYSQIVNDFQKGDIAEGYSVSREKKESFPLTVTSAQKNPTAFYLCASSRTGYPYEQYFGPGTRLTVT.

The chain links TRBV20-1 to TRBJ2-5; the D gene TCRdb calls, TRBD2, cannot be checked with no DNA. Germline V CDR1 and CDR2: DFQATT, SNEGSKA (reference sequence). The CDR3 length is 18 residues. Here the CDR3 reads CSARGGNRAQGPQETQYF.